The T cell receptor (beta chain) described here comes from a study of T cells in women clearing cervical HPV infection. Study-wide background: Blood came at first lesion visit for cases, post-clearance for controls.

Comments on this clone: Antigen unknown. Read coverage stops 3 residues before the CDR3 terminus; the germline J gene supplies the remainder.

All participants had a single incident cervical HPV16 infection, and prevalent HPV16 infections were excluded. Some clones are missing from TCRdb's copy, which holds only in-frame ones; the method was immunoSEQ multiplex PCR. This listing includes under 50,000 clones. Study-wide points: It is unknown whether associations predate infection; no effector/memory or HPV-specific sorting.

Looked up from germline, CDR1 is MDHEN and CDR2 is SYDVKM. The length of the CDR3 is 15 residues. Trimming shortened V by 10 bases and J by 4 bases, and 20 bases separated the two germline ends. The chain recombines TRBV28 with TRBJ2-1, with D perhaps assigned TRBD1 or TRBD2 (7 bases each). Sequenced material: blood buffy coat. The TCR comes from a woman between 18 and 75 years old with a cervical HPV16 infection that either progressed to CIN3+ or cleared (not recorded which). CDR3 DNA (partial): TGTGCCACCCTTGGGAGGGGGCGCTTATACAATGAG. It translates to CATLGRGRLYNE. The CDR3 in its entirety is CATLGRGRLYNEQFF.